The clone carrying this TCR beta chain was observed a handful of times. Its antigen is currently unknown. This CDR3 has 15 amino acids. The germline gives CDR1 KGHSH, CDR2 LQKENI. The V end lost 3 bases, the J end lost 5 bases, and 14 bases lay between the germline ends. Primers: 60 Vbeta forward and 13 Jbeta reverse. Clones were read by immunoSEQ multiplex PCR, and TCRdb kept only the in-frame ones, dropping some. This table has about 140,000 clones, 80% appearing once. The entry originates in a study of cytomegalovirus exposure and HLA in healthy donors. Study-level findings and limits: Apart from CMV serostatus, no immune exposure information was available. In vitro experiments confirmed that a few CMV-associated chains were specific for CMV antigens. Another analysis was done later, and it associated approximately 18,000 TCR beta sequences with HLA alleles at 0.05 false discovery rate. Accounts indicate the classifier identified cytomegalovirus status with strong specificity and sensitivity.

Sequenced: PBMCs. The sequence was collected from a male donor in good health and CMV-seropositive. The rearrangement links TRBV18 to TRBJ2-1, with D perhaps matching TRBD2 (5 bases). CDR3 bases: TGTGCCAGCTCACCCAGGTCGGGGAGAGACAATGAGCAGTTCTTC. Protein sequence: CASSPRSGRDNEQFF.